The 27 T cell receptor beta chains given below trace back to one sample, sequenced in a study of blood T cell repertoires in COVID-19. Sequencing used immunoSEQ multiplex PCR; TCRdb keeps in-frame clones, though not all of them. The sample comprises about 250,000 clones, around 86% of which are singletons, and about 16% rests with the top ten. The sample consisted of PBMCs or T cells enriched from blood (not recorded which). These receptor sequences come from a man younger than 35 who had recovered from COVID-19.

The chain recombines TRBV3-1 (or the pseudogene TRBV3-2) with TRBJ1-2; D remains unclear. The CDR3 has 12 residues. Germline V gives CDR1 LGHDT, CDR2 YNNKEL (reference sequence). Trimming removed 5 bases at V and 4 bases at J, with 8 bases between. CDR3 loop: CASSDSGYGYTF. The CDR3 nucleotides read TGTGCCAGCAGCGATTCGGGCTATGGCTACACCTTC.

The rearrangement links TRBV19 to TRBJ2-1; 13 bases fit TRBD2. The CDR3 spans 15 residues. CDR1 is LNHDA, CDR2 SQIVND, per germline (reference sequence). V shed 5 bases, J shed 5 bases, and the junction held 3 bases outside the gene matches. The CDR3 reads CASSQGLAGNNEQFF. DNA for the CDR3: TGTGCCAGTAGTCAGGGACTAGCGGGAAACAATGAGCAGTTCTTC. Complete variable domain (other parts from reference TRBV19 and TRBJ2-1): DGGITQSPKYLFRKEGQNVTLSCEQNLNHDAMYWYRQDPGQGLRLIYYSQIVNDFQKGDIAEGYSVSREKKESFPLTVTSAQKNPTAFYLCASSQGLAGNNEQFFGPGTRLTVL.

V gene TRBV10-2 combines with J gene TRBJ2-2; 9 bases map to TRBD1. The CDR3 sequence is 16 residues long. The V segment lost 6 bases and the J segment 2 bases; nucleotides outside the gene matches: 7. CDR1 is WSHSY, CDR2 SAAADI, per germline. The CDR3 coding sequence is TGCGCCAGCAGCGAAGGGGACAGGGTAAACACCGGGGAGCTGTTTTTT. Translating it yields CASSEGDRVNTGELFF.

The chain joins TRBV11-2 to TRBJ2-7; weak D call: TRBD1 (6 bases). Trimming took off 0 bases at V and 0 bases at J, with 15 bases between the two ends. There are 17 residues in the CDR3. Per germline, CDR1 SGHAT and CDR2 FQNNGV. The CDR3 loop is CASSLDPWGPSSYEQYF. DNA for the CDR3: TGTGCCAGCAGCTTAGATCCTTGGGGGCCGAGCTCCTACGAGCAGTACTTC.

The chain uses TRBV5-6 and TRBJ1-2; TRBD1 agrees at 8 bases. This CDR3 is built from 14 residues. Germline CDR1 reads SGHDT; CDR2 reads YYEEEE. Trimming removed 6 bases from V and 7 bases from J; junction bases left unmatched: 11. In nucleotides, the CDR3 is TGTGCCAGCACCTTAGACAGGGGATCGGGTGGCTACACCTTC. Translating it yields CASTLDRGSGGYTF.

The chain combines TRBV5-4 with TRBJ2-1; 9 bases are a match to TRBD1. The CDR3 totals 13 residues. V shed 4 bases and J 8 bases; nucleotides not matched to a gene: 4. CDR1 and CDR2 (germline): SGHNT, YYREEE (reference sequence). The CDR3 here is CASSLQGADEQFF. The DNA of the CDR3 is TGTGCCAGCAGCCTACAGGGGGCCGATGAGCAGTTCTTC.

The chain joins TRBV19 to TRBJ2-7; a weak D match, TRBD1 (6 bases). The CDR3 has 15 amino acids. Germline V gives CDR1 LNHDA, CDR2 SQIVND (reference sequence). Trimming shortened V by 3 bases and J by 0 bases, and 12 bases separated the two germline ends. CDR3 DNA sequence: TGTGCCAGTAGTATCCTGACAGGTCTCTCCTACGAGCAGTACTTC. Translating gives CASSILTGLSYEQYF.

The rearrangement joins TRBV6-5 to TRBJ1-2, with 9 positions matching TRBD1. This CDR3 region has 15 residues. The V gene end was trimmed by 8 bases and the J gene end by 8 bases; junction bases not matched to a gene: 15. Germline V lookup: CDR1 MNHEY, CDR2 SVGAGI. CDR3: CASSEGGTGRSGYTF. In DNA, the CDR3 is TGTGCCAGCTCAGAGGGAGGGACAGGGAGAAGCGGCTACACCTTC.

This chain connects TRBV29-1 to TRBJ1-2; TRBD1 matches at 9 bases. Unmatched junction bases numbered 6, after V lost 1 base and J lost 3 bases. The germline V gene has CDR1 SQVTM and CDR2 ANQGSEA. This CDR3 is built from 15 residues. This CDR3 is CSVEGTNRGHYGYTF. The CDR3 nucleotides are TGCAGCGTTGAAGGGACTAACAGGGGGCACTATGGCTACACCTTC.

The rearrangement joins TRBV28 to TRBJ2-1; D possibly corresponds to TRBD2 (5 bases). Looked up from germline, CDR1 is MDHEN and CDR2 is SYDVKM. V was clipped by 8 bases and J by 8 bases, with 10 bases between them. This CDR3 is 11 amino acids long. As DNA, the CDR3 is TGTGCCAGCGGGAGTACAGATGAGCAGTTCTTC. It specifies CASGSTDEQFF.

This clone was seen just once. The chain has TRBV6-5 and TRBJ1-5; 8 bases align to TRBD1. Per the germline V gene, CDR1 is MNHEY and CDR2 is SVGAGI. The CDR3 is 15 residues long. V gave up 7 bases and J gave up 1 base; unmatched junction bases: 6. CDR3 in amino acids: CASKDQGASNQPQHF. DNA for the CDR3: TGTGCCAGCAAAGACCAGGGGGCCAGCAATCAGCCCCAGCATTTT.

V and J are TRBV5-1 and TRBJ1-2; unclear D gene. Germline V gene data show CDR1 as SGHRS and CDR2 as YFSETQ. This CDR3 has 15 amino acids. V was cut by 0 bases and J by 4 bases, with 13 bases left in between. Here the CDR3 DNA reads TGCGCCAGCAGCTTGGACAGCCCACGGGGCTATGGCTACACCTTC. Protein: CASSLDSPRGYGYTF.

This clone was detected only a few times. The V gene is TRBV7-9, the J gene TRBJ2-7, with TRBD1 as a possible D gene (5 bases). The CDR3 covers 14 residues. Germline assignment: CDR1 SEHNR and CDR2 FQNEAQ (reference sequence). V dropped 0 bases and J dropped 6 bases, with 12 bases sitting between them. CDR3 sequence reads: CASSLALSGSEQYF. The CDR3 DNA reads as TGTGCCAGCAGCTTAGCGCTCTCAGGGTCCGAGCAGTACTTC. The full variable domain, with the rest looked up from reference TRBV7-9 and TRBJ2-7, is DTGVSQNPRHKITKRGQNVTFRCDPISEHNRLYWYRQTLGQGPEFLTYFQNEAQLEKSRLLSDRFSAERPKGSFSTLEIQRTEQGDSAMYLCASSLALSGSEQYFGPGTRLTVT.

V usage is TRBV7-8 and J usage is TRBJ2-5, with D perhaps matching TRBD1 (5 bases). V was shortened by 3 bases and J by 5 bases, with 13 bases between the two germline ends. Germline CDR1 and CDR2: SGHVS and FQNEAQ. The CDR3 runs 14 residues. The CDR3 DNA reads TGTGCCAGCAGCTTCCCAGGGTCCCGGGAGACCCAGTACTTC. Encoded protein: CASSFPGSRETQYF.

Here the CDR3 reads CASSPSPGQGFYEQYF. The CDR3, as DNA: TGCGCCAGCAGCCCCTCGCCGGGACAGGGGTTCTACGAGCAGTACTTC. The J gene is TRBJ2-7, the V gene TRBV4-1, with 10 nucleotides matching TRBD1. The length of the CDR3 is 16 residues. The germline V gene encodes CDR1 MGHRA and CDR2 YSYEKL. With 4 bases clipped from V and 3 bases from J, the junction kept 9 bases outside the gene matches.

The count of this clone is one. The chain combines TRBV10-3 with TRBJ1-1; D remains ambiguous. The germline CDR1 and CDR2 sequences are ENHRY and SYGVKD. Deletions cut 4 bases from V and 11 bases from J, with 14 bases between. The CDR3 runs to 12 residues. The CDR3, as DNA: TGTGCCATCAGTGTAGACGGGAAGTTGGCTTTCTTT. It yields the protein CAISVDGKLAFF.

The chain carries TRBV5-4 and TRBJ1-2; TRBD1 aligns across 8 bases. Germline values: CDR1 SGHNT, CDR2 YYREEE (reference sequence). Germline trimming cut 4 bases from V and 4 bases from J; bases unmatched to any gene: 18. This CDR3 region has 18 residues. The CDR3: CASSDRSTGVKGLYGYTF. CDR3 coding DNA: TGTGCCAGCAGCGATAGGTCGACAGGGGTGAAAGGCCTCTATGGCTACACCTTC.

CDR3 DNA sequence: TGTGCCAGTAGTATAGGCGGCCTCGGGAGGACTGAAGCTTTCTTT. This translates into CASSIGGLGRTEAFF. The V gene is TRBV19, the J gene TRBJ1-1; D not certain. V was clipped by 1 base and J by 5 bases, with 14 bases between them. CDR1 and CDR2 from the germline V gene are LNHDA and SQIVND (reference sequence). CDR3 size: 15 residues. Combining the CDR3 with reference TRBV19 and TRBJ1-1 gives the whole variable domain DGGITQSPKYLFRKEGQNVTLSCEQNLNHDAMYWYRQDPGQGLRLIYYSQIVNDFQKGDIAEGYSVSREKKESFPLTVTSAQKNPTAFYLCASSIGGLGRTEAFFGQGTRLTVV.

This chain connects TRBV11-2 to TRBJ1-5, with D hard to call. In germline, CDR1 is SGHAT, CDR2 FQNNGV. CDR3 length: 13 residues. V lost 3 bases and J lost 6, with 9 bases in between. CDR3 loop: CASSFDISQPQHF. The CDR3 DNA sequence: TGTGCCAGCAGCTTTGACATAAGTCAGCCCCAGCATTTT.

The rearrangement uses TRBV5-1 and TRBJ1-1; D is ambiguous. This CDR3 contains 15 residues. Germline loops: CDR1 SGHRS, CDR2 YFSETQ. V lost 4 bases, J lost 0 bases, and 13 bases lay in between. This CDR3 is CASSEVGGLNTEAFF. CDR3 nucleotides: TGCGCCAGCAGCGAGGTTGGAGGCTTGAACACTGAAGCTTTCTTT.

The CDR3 DNA reads TGTGCCAGCACCGAAGGGACAGGGGGGTCCTACGAGCAGTACTTC. Translated, it gives CASTEGTGGSYEQYF. The chain carries TRBV5-4 and TRBJ2-7; 11 positions match TRBD1. Trimming removed 6 bases from V and 1 base from J; junction bases left unmatched: 6. The germline CDR1 and CDR2 sequences are SGHNT and YYREEE (reference sequence). The CDR3 totals 15 residues.

V usage is TRBV9 and J usage is TRBJ2-3, with 8 bases that match TRBD2. CDR3 length: 16 residues. Germline loops: CDR1 SGDLS, CDR2 YYNGEE. The V and J ends lost 3 bases and 3 bases, in that order; junction bases with no gene match: 9. Here the CDR3 DNA reads TGTGCCAGCAGCGGCCCCGGGACTAGTGGGACAGATACGCAGTATTTT. It specifies CASSGPGTSGTDTQYF.

This chain connects TRBV7-8 to TRBJ2-5; D may be TRBD1 (5 bases). V gave up 8 bases and J gave up 2 bases, with 18 bases separating them. The CDR3 runs to 15 residues. Germline assignment: CDR1 SGHVS and CDR2 FQNEAQ. The CDR3 sequence: CASSTGQGRQETQYF. For the CDR3, the DNA is TGTGCCAGCTCTACGGGTCAGGGAAGACAAGAGACCCAGTACTTC.

The chain uses TRBV12-5 and TRBJ1-5; the D gene is possibly TRBD1 (5 bases). Trimming took 0 bases from V and 0 from J, leaving 12 bases between them. This CDR3 has 17 amino acids. The germline CDR1 and CDR2 sequences are LGHNT and FRNRAP. CDR3 DNA: TGTGCTAGTGGTTTGGTACTGGGGCAGTTTAGCAATCAGCCCCAGCATTTT. Translating gives CASGLVLGQFSNQPQHF.

V gene TRBV30 combines with J gene TRBJ1-3; D is ambiguous. There are 12 residues in the CDR3. The V and J ends lost 5 bases and 0 bases respectively, with 5 bases between them. The germline V gene has CDR1 GTSNPN and CDR2 SVGIG (reference sequence). This CDR3 is CAWLSSGNTIYF. The CDR3 DNA reads as TGTGCCTGGTTGAGCTCTGGAAACACCATATATTTT.

The chain has TRBV6-5 and TRBJ1-6; D is unresolved. The CDR3 has 14 amino acids. In germline, CDR1 is MNHEY, CDR2 SVGAGI. V lost 6 bases, J lost 4 bases, and 10 bases lay in between. The CDR3 coding sequence is TGTGCCAGCAGCCTTGGGCCTTATAATTCACCCCTCCACTTT. Amino acids: CASSLGPYNSPLHF.

This chain joins TRBV11-3 and TRBJ1-2, with 12 bases identical to TRBD1. CDR1 SGHNT and CDR2 YENEEA come from the germline V gene. J lost 7 bases, V lost 5 bases, and 2 bases had no gene match. This CDR3 comprises 13 residues. The CDR3 region is CASSQGQGAGYTF. The CDR3 region has the DNA TGTGCCAGCAGCCAGGGACAGGGGGCTGGCTACACCTTC.